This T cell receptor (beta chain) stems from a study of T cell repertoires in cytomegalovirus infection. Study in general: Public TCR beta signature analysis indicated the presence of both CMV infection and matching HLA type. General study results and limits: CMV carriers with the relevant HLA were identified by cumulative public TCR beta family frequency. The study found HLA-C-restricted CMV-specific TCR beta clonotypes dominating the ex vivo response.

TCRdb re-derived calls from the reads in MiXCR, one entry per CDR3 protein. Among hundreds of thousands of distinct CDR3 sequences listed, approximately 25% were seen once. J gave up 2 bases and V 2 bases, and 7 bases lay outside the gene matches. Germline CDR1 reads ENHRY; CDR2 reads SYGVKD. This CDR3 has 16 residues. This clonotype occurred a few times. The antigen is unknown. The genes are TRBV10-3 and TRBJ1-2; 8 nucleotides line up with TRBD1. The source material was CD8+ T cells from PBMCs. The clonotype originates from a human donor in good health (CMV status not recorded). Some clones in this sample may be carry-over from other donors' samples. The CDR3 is CAISETQGQVNYGYTF. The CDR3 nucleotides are TGTGCCATCAGTGAGACCCAGGGACAGGTGAACTATGGCTACACCTTC.